Listed here are 21 T cell receptor beta chains from one sample, sequenced in a study of cytomegalovirus exposure and HLA in healthy donors. A multiplex PCR was run with 60 Vbeta primers and 13 Jbeta primers. Libraries were prepared by immunoSEQ multiplex PCR; TCRdb keeps only in-frame clonotypes and omits some of them. Altogether about 94,000 clones are present, 81% being singletons, with the ten largest covering over 9%. The sequenced material came from PBMCs. The receptors derive from a human donor in good health.

This clone was seen a handful of times. The rearrangement joins TRBV5-6 to TRBJ1-5; TRBD1 matches at 10 bases. The trim removed 4 bases at V and 4 bases at J, leaving 11 bases unmatched. The CDR3 has 17 residues. Germline values: CDR1 SGHDT, CDR2 YYEEEE. Written as DNA, the CDR3 is TGTGCCAGCAGCCGTCGACAGGGGGCTAATAGGAATCAGCCCCAGCATTTT. Encoded protein: CASSRRQGANRNQPQHF.

For this clone: Other DNA sequences in this sample translate to the same CDR3. The rearrangement links TRBV7-2 to TRBJ2-3, with 12 nucleotides matching TRBD2. The CDR3 spans 15 residues. Germline trimming cut 5 bases from V and 4 bases from J; bases unmatched to any gene: 4. Germline V gene sequence: CDR1 SGHTA, CDR2 FQGNSA. Here the CDR3 reads CASSPSGRASDTQYF. In DNA form, the CDR3 reads TGTGCCAGCAGCCCTAGCGGGAGGGCTTCAGATACGCAGTATTTT. The variable domain in full, completed from reference TRBV7-2 and TRBJ2-3, reads GAGVSQSPSNKVTEKGKDVELRCDPISGHTALYWYRQSLGQGLEFLIYFQGNSAPDKSGLPSDRFSAERTGGSVSTLTIQRTQQEDSAVYLCASSPSGRASDTQYFGPGTRLTVL.

The chain recombines TRBV7-6 with TRBJ2-1; TRBD2 aligns across 11 bases. Germline CDR1 reads SGHVS; CDR2 reads FNYEAQ. The CDR3 sequence is 16 residues long. After removal of 2 bases from V and 6 bases from J, the junction contained 6 bases not matched to a gene. DNA of the CDR3: TGTGCCAGCAGCTTACCTACTAGCGGGAGTGCCAATGAGCAGTTCTTC. Translated: CASSLPTSGSANEQFF.

This chain connects TRBV5-1 to TRBJ2-7; possible D gene TRBD1, 5 bases. Germline V gene lookup returns CDR1 SGHRS and CDR2 YFSETQ. Deletions cut 4 bases from V and 0 bases from J, with 14 bases between. The CDR3 consists of 15 residues. CDR3 protein: CASSPDSFSSYEQYF. The CDR3 nucleotides are TGCGCCAGCAGCCCAGACAGTTTCAGCTCCTACGAGCAGTACTTC.

This clone was recorded a few times. The chain has TRBV6-5 and TRBJ2-6, with D possibly TRBD1 on 6 matching bases. This CDR3 is built from 16 residues. Trimming left V 2 bases short and J 0 bases short, with 8 bases between. In germline, CDR1 is MNHEY, CDR2 SVGAGI. CDR3 sequence reads: CASSYRQASGANVLTF. In DNA, the CDR3 is TGTGCCAGCAGTTACCGACAGGCCTCTGGGGCCAACGTCCTGACTTTC.

The chain is built from TRBV18 and TRBJ1-4; 9 bases align to TRBD1. J gave up 8 bases and V 3 bases, and 4 bases lay outside the gene matches. The CDR3 totals 14 residues. Germline CDR1 KGHSH, CDR2 LQKENI. The DNA of the CDR3 is TGTGCCAGCTCACCTGGACAGGGGAAAGAAAAACTGTTTTTT. Protein sequence: CASSPGQGKEKLFF.

V usage is TRBV7-2 and J usage is TRBJ2-5; D perhaps matches TRBD2 (5 bases). Trimming cost V 8 bases and J 2 bases, with 6 bases left between them. Germline loops: CDR1 SGHTA, CDR2 FQGNSA. This CDR3 has 11 residues. The DNA for the CDR3 is TGTGCCAGCCAGCGGCAAGAGACCCAGTACTTC. Translated, it gives CASQRQETQYF.

The chain recombines TRBV6-5 with TRBJ1-4; D gene ambiguous. Germline assignment: CDR1 MNHEY and CDR2 SVGAGI. Trimming took off 0 bases at V and 0 bases at J, with 8 bases between the two ends. This CDR3 has 16 residues. The CDR3 spells CASSYSRRTTNEKLFF. In DNA form, the CDR3 reads TGTGCCAGCAGTTACTCGCGTAGAACAACTAATGAAAAACTGTTTTTT.

The chain links TRBV19 to TRBJ2-6; 7 bases agree with TRBD2. Germline loops: CDR1 LNHDA, CDR2 SQIVND (reference sequence). V trimming: 0 bases; J trimming: 1 base; junction bases outside the gene matches: 6. The CDR3 totals 18 residues. The CDR3 DNA follows: TGTGCCAGTAGTATAGAGCGGGGGACTGGGTCTGGGGCCAACGTCCTGACTTTC. It encodes CASSIERGTGSGANVLTF.

The rearrangement joins TRBV5-4 to TRBJ1-1; 7 bases agree with TRBD1. There are 14 residues in the CDR3. With V trimmed by 4 bases and J by 0 bases, 3 bases remained unmatched. Germline CDR1 and CDR2: SGHNT and YYREEE (reference sequence). The chain's CDR3 is CASSPGQVNTEAFF. CDR3 sequence (DNA): TGTGCCAGCAGCCCCGGACAGGTGAACACTGAAGCTTTCTTT.

This chain's CDR3 is CASSALTGTDAYEQYF. CDR3 coding DNA: TGTGCCAGCAGTGCCCTAACCGGGACTGATGCCTACGAGCAGTACTTC. The chain employs TRBV6-1 and TRBJ2-5; TRBD2 might be the D (6 bases). The end of the DNA aligns better with TRBJ2-7, so the J call may be wrong. Germline V CDR1 and CDR2: MNHNS, SASEGT. The CDR3 has 16 amino acids.

The chain links TRBV15 to TRBJ1-4; the match to TRBD1 covers 7 bases. This CDR3 has 16 residues. V lost 6 bases, J lost 4 bases, and 11 bases stayed unmatched. Germline CDR1 LNHNV, CDR2 YYDKDF (reference sequence). The CDR3 loop is CATSTGQVGYNEKLFF. For the CDR3, the DNA is TGTGCCACCAGTACCGGACAGGTGGGATATAATGAAAAACTGTTTTTT.

The chain uses TRBV6-5 and TRBJ1-6, with 7 bases aligning to TRBD1. CDR1 is MNHEY, CDR2 SVGAGI, per germline. The junction had 6 bases not matched to a gene; V was cut back by 6 bases and J by 7 bases. The CDR3 runs to 14 residues. CDR3 in amino acids: CASSLGTVNSPLHF. CDR3 nucleotides: TGTGCCAGCAGCCTTGGGACAGTAAATTCACCCCTCCACTTT.

This chain joins TRBV19 and TRBJ1-5; weak D call: TRBD1 (5 bases). Germline loops: CDR1 LNHDA, CDR2 SQIVND (reference sequence). The length of the CDR3 is 14 residues. V was pared by 1 base and J by 8 bases, with 12 bases between. The CDR3 bases are TGTGCCAGTAGTATAGTCCAGGGAGGAGAGCCCCAGCATTTT. This encodes CASSIVQGGEPQHF.

V is TRBV6-1 and J is TRBJ2-5, with 8 nucleotides matching TRBD1. Germline CDR1 is MNHNS and CDR2 is SASEGT. The CDR3 length is 14 residues. J gave up 3 bases and V 5 bases, and 5 bases lay outside the gene matches. CDR3: CASSFDRGKETQYF. The DNA of the CDR3 is TGTGCCAGCAGTTTCGACAGGGGAAAAGAGACCCAGTACTTC.

The V gene is TRBV18, the J gene TRBJ2-1; 13 bases agree with TRBD2. The CDR3 has 16 residues. Germline V gene sequence: CDR1 KGHSH, CDR2 LQKENI. Trimming at V came to 6 bases and at J to 5 bases, leaving 7 bases not matched to a gene. The CDR3: CASSQELAGGNNEQFF. DNA for the CDR3: TGTGCCAGCTCCCAAGAACTAGCGGGGGGGAACAATGAGCAGTTCTTC.

There are a few counts of this clone. The chain is built from TRBV4-3 and TRBJ2-1; 14 bases fit TRBD2. V gave up 4 bases and J gave up 2 bases; unmatched junction bases: 1. This CDR3 spans 16 amino acids. Germline CDR1 reads LGHNA; CDR2 reads YSLEER. CDR3 DNA sequence: TGCGCCAGCAGCCCGGGACTAGCGGGAGCCTACAATGAGCAGTTCTTC. It encodes CASSPGLAGAYNEQFF.

The chain combines TRBV4-3 with TRBJ1-4; 10 bases line up with TRBD1. Looked up from germline, CDR1 is LGHNA and CDR2 is YSLEER. V lost 4 bases, J lost 7 bases, and 6 bases stayed unmatched. This CDR3 comprises 15 residues. CDR3 residues: CASSRSGTGVEKLFF. For the CDR3, the DNA is TGCGCCAGCAGCCGTTCCGGGACAGGGGTTGAAAAACTGTTTTTT.

This rearrangement joins TRBV11-3 to TRBJ2-2; perhaps TRBD2 as D (6 bases). This CDR3 is 15 amino acids long. V lost 7 bases and J lost 1, with 13 bases in between. Germline values: CDR1 SGHNT, CDR2 YENEEA. The CDR3 loop reads CASTEDSGNTGELFF. The CDR3 DNA reads TGTGCCAGCACCGAAGATAGCGGGAACACCGGGGAGCTGTTTTTT.

The rearrangement uses TRBV27 and TRBJ2-6; D is perhaps TRBD2 (6 bases). CDR3 length: 17 amino acids. Per germline, CDR1 MNHEY and CDR2 SMNVEV (reference sequence). V dropped 6 bases and J dropped 1 base, with 16 bases sitting between them. For the CDR3, the DNA is TGTGCCAGCAGCCCACTATGGGGGGTATCTGGGGCCAACGTCCTGACTTTC. It is translated as CASSPLWGVSGANVLTF.

This clone was counted a single time. The chain joins TRBV19 to TRBJ2-1; the match to TRBD1 covers 10 bases. The CDR3 length is 16 residues. V gave up 3 bases and J gave up 10 bases; unmatched junction bases: 12. Germline values: CDR1 LNHDA, CDR2 SQIVND (reference sequence). CDR3 in DNA: TGTGCCAGTAGTATCCCCTTGGGACAGGGGTCTGGGGAGCAGTTCTTC. Encoded protein: CASSIPLGQGSGEQFF.